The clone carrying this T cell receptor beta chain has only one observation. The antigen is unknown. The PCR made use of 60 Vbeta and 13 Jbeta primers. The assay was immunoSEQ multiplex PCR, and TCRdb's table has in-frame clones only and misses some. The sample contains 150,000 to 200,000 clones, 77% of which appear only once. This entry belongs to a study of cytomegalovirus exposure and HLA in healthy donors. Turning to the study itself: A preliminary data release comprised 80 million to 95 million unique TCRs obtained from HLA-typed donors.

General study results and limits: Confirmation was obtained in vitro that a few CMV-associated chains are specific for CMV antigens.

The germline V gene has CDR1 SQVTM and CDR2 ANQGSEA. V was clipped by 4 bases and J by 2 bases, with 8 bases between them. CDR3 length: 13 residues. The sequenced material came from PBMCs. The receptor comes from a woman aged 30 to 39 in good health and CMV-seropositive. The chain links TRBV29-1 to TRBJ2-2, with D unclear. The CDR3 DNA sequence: TGCAGCGTTGGCACTCTCAACACCGGGGAGCTGTTTTTT. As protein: CSVGTLNTGELFF.